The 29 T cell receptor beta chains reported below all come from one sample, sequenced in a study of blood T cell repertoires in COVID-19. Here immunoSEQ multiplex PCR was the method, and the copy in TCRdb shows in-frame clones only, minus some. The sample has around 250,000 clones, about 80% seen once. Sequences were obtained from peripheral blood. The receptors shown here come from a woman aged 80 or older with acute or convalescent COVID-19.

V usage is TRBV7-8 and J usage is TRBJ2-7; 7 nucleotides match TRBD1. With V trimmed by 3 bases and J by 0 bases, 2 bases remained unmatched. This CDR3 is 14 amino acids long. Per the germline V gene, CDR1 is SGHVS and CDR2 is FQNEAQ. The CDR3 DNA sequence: TGTGCCAGCAGCTTGGGACAGCTCTCCTACGAGCAGTACTTC. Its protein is CASSLGQLSYEQYF.

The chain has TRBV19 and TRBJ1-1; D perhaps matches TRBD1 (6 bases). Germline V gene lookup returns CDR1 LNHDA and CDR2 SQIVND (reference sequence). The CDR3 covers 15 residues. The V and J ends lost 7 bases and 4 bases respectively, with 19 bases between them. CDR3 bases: TGTGCCAGTAATACCTATCAGGGGATGGGCACTGAAGCTTTCTTT. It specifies CASNTYQGMGTEAFF.

DNA of the CDR3: TGTGCCAGCAGCTCCGACTTGACAGGTTATAATGAAAAACTGTTTTTT. It specifies CASSSDLTGYNEKLFF. The J gene is TRBJ1-4, the V gene TRBV7-2; perhaps TRBD1 as D (6 bases). Trimming pared 4 bases from V and 4 bases from J, leaving 16 bases between. This CDR3 has 16 amino acids. The germline V gene has CDR1 SGHTA and CDR2 FQGNSA. Supplemented by reference TRBV7-2 and TRBJ1-4, the full variable domain reads GAGVSQSPSNKVTEKGKDVELRCDPISGHTALYWYRQSLGQGLEFLIYFQGNSAPDKSGLPSDRFSAERTGGSVSTLTIQRTQQEDSAVYLCASSSDLTGYNEKLFFGSGTQLSVL.

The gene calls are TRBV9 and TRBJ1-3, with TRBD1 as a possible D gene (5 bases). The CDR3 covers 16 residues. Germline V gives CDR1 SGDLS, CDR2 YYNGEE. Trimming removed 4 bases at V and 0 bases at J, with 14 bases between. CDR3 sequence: CASSSQQGVSGNTIYF. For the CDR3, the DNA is TGTGCCAGCAGCTCTCAGCAGGGTGTCTCTGGAAACACCATATATTTT.

The CDR3 DNA reads as TGCGCCAGCAGGCCGACAGTATTGAATCAGCCCCAGCATTTT. It is translated as CASRPTVLNQPQHF. This chain uses TRBV5-1 with TRBJ1-5; D may be TRBD1 (5 bases). The CDR3 length is 14 residues. Trimming took 5 bases from V and 4 from J, leaving 13 bases between them. Germline V lookup: CDR1 SGHRS, CDR2 YFSETQ.

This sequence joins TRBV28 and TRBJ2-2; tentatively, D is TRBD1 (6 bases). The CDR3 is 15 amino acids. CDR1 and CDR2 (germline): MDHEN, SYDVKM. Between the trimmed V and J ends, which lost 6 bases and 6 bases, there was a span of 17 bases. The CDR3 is CASRTTGKNAGELFF. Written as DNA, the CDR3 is TGTGCCAGCAGAACGACAGGCAAGAATGCCGGGGAGCTGTTTTTT.

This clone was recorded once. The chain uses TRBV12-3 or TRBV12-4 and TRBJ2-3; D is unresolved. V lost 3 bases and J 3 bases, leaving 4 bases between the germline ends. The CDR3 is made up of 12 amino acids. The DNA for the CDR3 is TGTGCCAGCAGTTTTTCTACAGATACGCAGTATTTT. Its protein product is CASSFSTDTQYF.

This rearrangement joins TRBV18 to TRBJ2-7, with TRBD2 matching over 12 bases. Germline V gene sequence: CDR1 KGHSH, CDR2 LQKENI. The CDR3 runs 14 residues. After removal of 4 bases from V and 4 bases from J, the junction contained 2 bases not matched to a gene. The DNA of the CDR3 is TGTGCCAGCTCACGGGGGACTAGCGGGTACGAGCAGTACTTC. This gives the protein CASSRGTSGYEQYF.

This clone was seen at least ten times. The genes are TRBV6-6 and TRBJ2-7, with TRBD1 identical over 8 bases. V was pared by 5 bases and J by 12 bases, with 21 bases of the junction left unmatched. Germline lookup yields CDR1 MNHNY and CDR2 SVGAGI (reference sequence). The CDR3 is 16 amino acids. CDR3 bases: TGTGCCAGCAGTACCCCCCTCAGGGGGCACCAAACCTGGCCGTACTTC. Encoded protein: CASSTPLRGHQTWPYF.

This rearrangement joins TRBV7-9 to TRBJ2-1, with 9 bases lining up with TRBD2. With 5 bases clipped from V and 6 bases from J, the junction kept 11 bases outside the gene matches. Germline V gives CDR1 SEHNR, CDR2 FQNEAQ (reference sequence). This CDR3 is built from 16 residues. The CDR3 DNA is TGTGCCAGCAGCAAGATAGGGCTAGCGGGACGCAATGAGCAGTTCTTC. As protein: CASSKIGLAGRNEQFF.

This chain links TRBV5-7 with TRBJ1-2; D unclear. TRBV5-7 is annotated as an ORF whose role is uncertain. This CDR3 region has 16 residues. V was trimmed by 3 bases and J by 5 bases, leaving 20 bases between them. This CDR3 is CASSYPRLPKLYGYTF. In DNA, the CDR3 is TGTGCCAGCAGCTATCCCAGGCTGCCAAAGTTGTATGGCTACACCTTC.

The CDR3 loop reads CASSLGAVVNTEAFF. The CDR3 nucleotides read TGTGCCAGCAGCTTGGGGGCAGTAGTAAACACTGAAGCTTTCTTT. The chain is built from TRBV7-6 and TRBJ1-1; a possible D gene is TRBD1 (6 bases). This CDR3 has 15 amino acids. Germline CDR1 and CDR2: SGHVS and FNYEAQ. V was clipped by 3 bases and J by 2 bases, with 13 bases between them.

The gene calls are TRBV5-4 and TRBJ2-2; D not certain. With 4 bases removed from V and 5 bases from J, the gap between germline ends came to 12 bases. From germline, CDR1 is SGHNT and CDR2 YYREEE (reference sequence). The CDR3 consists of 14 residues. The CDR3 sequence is CASSLDRFTGELFF. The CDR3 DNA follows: TGTGCCAGCAGCCTAGATAGGTTTACCGGGGAGCTGTTTTTT.

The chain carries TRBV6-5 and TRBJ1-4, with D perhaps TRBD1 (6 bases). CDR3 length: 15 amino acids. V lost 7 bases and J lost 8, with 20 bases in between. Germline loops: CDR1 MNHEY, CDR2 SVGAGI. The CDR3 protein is CASKSGNRDGEKLFF. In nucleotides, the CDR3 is TGTGCCAGCAAGTCTGGTAACAGGGACGGAGAAAAACTGTTTTTT.

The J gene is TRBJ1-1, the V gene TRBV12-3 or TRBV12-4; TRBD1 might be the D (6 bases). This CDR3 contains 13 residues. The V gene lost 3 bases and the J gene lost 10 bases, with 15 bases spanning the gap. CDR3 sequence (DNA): TGTGCCAGCAGTTTGAAGTCAGGGGAAGCAGCTTTCTTT. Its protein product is CASSLKSGEAAFF.

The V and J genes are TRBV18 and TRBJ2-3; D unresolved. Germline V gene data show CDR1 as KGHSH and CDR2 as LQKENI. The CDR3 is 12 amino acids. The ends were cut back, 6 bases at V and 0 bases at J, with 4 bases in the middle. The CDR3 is CASSPSTDTQYF. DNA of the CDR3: TGTGCCAGCTCCCCTAGCACAGATACGCAGTATTTT. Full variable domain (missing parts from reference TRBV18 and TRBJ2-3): NAGVMQNPRHLVRRRGQEARLRCSPMKGHSHVYWYRQLPEEGLKFMVYLQKENIIDESGMPKERFSAEFPKEGPSILRIQQVVRGDSAAYFCASSPSTDTQYFGPGTRLTVL.

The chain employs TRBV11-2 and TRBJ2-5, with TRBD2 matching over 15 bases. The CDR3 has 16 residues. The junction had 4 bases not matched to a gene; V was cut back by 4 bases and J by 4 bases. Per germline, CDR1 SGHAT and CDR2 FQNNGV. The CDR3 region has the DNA TGTGCCAGCAGCTCGGGACTAGCGGGGGGACGAGAGACCCAGTACTTC. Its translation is CASSSGLAGGRETQYF. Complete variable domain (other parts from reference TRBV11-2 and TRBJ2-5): EAGVAQSPRYKIIEKRQSVAFWCNPISGHATLYWYQQILGQGPKLLIQFQNNGVVDDSQLPKDRFSAERLKGVDSTLKIQPAKLEDSAVYLCASSSGLAGGRETQYFGPGTRLLVL.

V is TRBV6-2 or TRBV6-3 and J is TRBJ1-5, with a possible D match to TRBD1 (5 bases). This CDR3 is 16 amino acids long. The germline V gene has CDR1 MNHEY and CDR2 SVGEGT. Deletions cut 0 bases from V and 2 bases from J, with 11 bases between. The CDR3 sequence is CASSYSGGAGNQPQHF. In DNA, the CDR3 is TGTGCCAGCAGTTACTCGGGGGGAGCGGGCAATCAGCCCCAGCATTTT.

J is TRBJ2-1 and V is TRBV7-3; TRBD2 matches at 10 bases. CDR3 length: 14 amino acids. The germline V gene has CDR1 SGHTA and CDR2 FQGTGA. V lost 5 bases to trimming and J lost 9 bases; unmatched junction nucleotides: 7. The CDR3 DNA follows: TGTGCCAGCAGCCCGGCTAGCGGGAGTCGTGAGCAGTTCTTC. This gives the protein CASSPASGSREQFF.

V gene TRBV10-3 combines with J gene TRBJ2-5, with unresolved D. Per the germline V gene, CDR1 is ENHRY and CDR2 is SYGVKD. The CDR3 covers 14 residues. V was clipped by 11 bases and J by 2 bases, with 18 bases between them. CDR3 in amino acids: CALSSWPPQETQYF. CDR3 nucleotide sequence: TGTGCCTTAAGTAGCTGGCCCCCTCAAGAGACCCAGTACTTC.

CDR3 DNA: TGTGCCACCAGTGATTCGGACAGGGTGACGAGTAAAGCCCAGCATTTT. This encodes CATSDSDRVTSKAQHF. This rearrangement joins TRBV24-1 to TRBJ1-5; 8 bases match TRBD1. CDR3 length equals 16 residues. Per the germline V gene, CDR1 is KGHDR and CDR2 is SFDVKD. Losses at the gene ends were 2 bases for V and 11 bases for J; bases not matched to a gene: 13.

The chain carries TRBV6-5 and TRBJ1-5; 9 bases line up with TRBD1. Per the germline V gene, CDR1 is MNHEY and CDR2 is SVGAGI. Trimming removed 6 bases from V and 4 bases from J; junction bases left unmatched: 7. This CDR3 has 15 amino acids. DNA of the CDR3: TGTGCCAGCAGCCCCGGGACAGGGTTAAATCAGCCCCAGCATTTT. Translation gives CASSPGTGLNQPQHF.

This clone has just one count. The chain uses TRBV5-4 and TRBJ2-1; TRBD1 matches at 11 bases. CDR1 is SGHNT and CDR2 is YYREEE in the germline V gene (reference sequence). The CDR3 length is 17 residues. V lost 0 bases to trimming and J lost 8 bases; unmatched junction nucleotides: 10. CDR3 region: CASSLVQGQGALDEQFF. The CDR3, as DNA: TGTGCCAGCAGCTTGGTCCAAGGACAGGGGGCATTGGATGAGCAGTTCTTC.

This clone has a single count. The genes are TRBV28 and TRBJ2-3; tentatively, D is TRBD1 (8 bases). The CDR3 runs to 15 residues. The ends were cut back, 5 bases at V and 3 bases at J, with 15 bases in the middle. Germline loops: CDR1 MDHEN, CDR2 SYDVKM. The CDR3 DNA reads TGTGCCAGCAGTCGGACAGGGAGGGAGACAGATACGCAGTATTTT. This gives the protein CASSRTGRETDTQYF. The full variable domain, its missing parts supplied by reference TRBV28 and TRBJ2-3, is DVKVTQSSRYLVKRTGEKVFLECVQDMDHENMFWYRQDPGLGLRLIYFSYDVKMKEKGDIPEGYSVSREKKERFSLILESASTNQTSMYLCASSRTGRETDTQYFGPGTRLTVL.

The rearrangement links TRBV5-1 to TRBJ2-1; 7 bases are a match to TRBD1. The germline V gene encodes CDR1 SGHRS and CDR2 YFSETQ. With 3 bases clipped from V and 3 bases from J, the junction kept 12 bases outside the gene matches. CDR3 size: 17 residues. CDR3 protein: CASSSSGTVSLYNEQFF. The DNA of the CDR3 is TGCGCCAGCAGCTCCTCCGGGACAGTCTCCCTCTACAATGAGCAGTTCTTC.

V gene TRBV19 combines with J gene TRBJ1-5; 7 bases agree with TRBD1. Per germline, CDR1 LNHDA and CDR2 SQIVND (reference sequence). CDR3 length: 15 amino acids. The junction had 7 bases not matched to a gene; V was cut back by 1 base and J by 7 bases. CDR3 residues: CASSIGTPGGQPQHF. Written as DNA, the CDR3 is TGTGCCAGTAGTATAGGGACCCCAGGGGGACAGCCCCAGCATTTT. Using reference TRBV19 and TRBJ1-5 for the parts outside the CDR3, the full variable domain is DGGITQSPKYLFRKEGQNVTLSCEQNLNHDAMYWYRQDPGQGLRLIYYSQIVNDFQKGDIAEGYSVSREKKESFPLTVTSAQKNPTAFYLCASSIGTPGGQPQHFGDGTRLSIL.

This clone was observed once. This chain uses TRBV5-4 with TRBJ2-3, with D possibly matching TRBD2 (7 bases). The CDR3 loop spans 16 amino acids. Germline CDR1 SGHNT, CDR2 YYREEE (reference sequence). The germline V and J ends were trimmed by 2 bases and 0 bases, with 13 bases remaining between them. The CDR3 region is CASSFGGGSSTDTQYF. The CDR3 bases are TGTGCCAGCAGCTTTGGGGGGGGCTCGAGCACAGATACGCAGTATTTT.

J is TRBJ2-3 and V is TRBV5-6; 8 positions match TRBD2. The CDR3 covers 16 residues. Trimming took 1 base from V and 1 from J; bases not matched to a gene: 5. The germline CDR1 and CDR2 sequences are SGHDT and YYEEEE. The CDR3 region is CASSLLRGGRTDTQYF. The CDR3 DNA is TGTGCCAGCAGCTTGCTGCGCGGGGGGCGCACAGATACGCAGTATTTT.

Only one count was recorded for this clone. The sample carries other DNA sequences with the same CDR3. The CDR3 DNA reads as TGTGCCAGCAGTGAACGGTGGACAGGCCCCTACGAGCAGTACTTC. It translates to CASSERWTGPYEQYF. The rearrangement uses TRBV6-1 and TRBJ2-7; 7 bases are shared with TRBD1. The length of the CDR3 is 15 residues. The J segment lost 2 bases and the V segment lost 2 bases, leaving 6 bases of the junction unmatched. Germline CDR1 is MNHNS and CDR2 is SASEGT.